The clone carrying this TCR beta chain was counted between two and nine times. This sample is drawn from a study of OX40 agonist ivuxolimab in advanced cancers. About the research overall: Given to patients was ivuxolimab, an agonistic anti-OX40 (CD134) antibody.

Blood sampling took place at baseline, cycle 4 day 1, and cycle 7 day 1. Trimming cost V 4 bases and J 3 bases; bases outside gene matches: 6. Germline-derived CDR1 and CDR2 are SGHNT and YYREEE (reference sequence). The CDR3 spans 14 residues. Sequencing used immunoSEQ multiplex PCR; TCRdb keeps in-frame clones, though not all of them. The sample consists of more than 75,000 clones, approximately 85% of them appearing once. This sequence was found in an adult with an advanced solid tumor such as melanoma, head and neck, liver or kidney cancer. The chain couples TRBV5-4 to TRBJ1-2, with 7 bases fitting TRBD1. The starting material was CD4+ or CD8+ T cells sorted from blood, obtained in a trial of the OX40 agonist ivuxolimab. DNA for the CDR3: TGTGCCAGCAGCGTACGGGACAGCTACTATGGCTACACCTTC. Amino acid sequence: CASSVRDSYYGYTF.